One sample yielded the 27 T cell receptor beta chains listed below, sequenced in a study of T-cell memory formation after mild COVID-19. TCRdb re-derived calls from the 5' RACE reads in MiXCR, one entry per CDR3 protein. The sample has about 400,000 distinct CDR3 sequences, less than 25% seen once. Sequencing was carried out using PBMCs or a T cell subset sorted from them (not recorded which). These TCRs come from an adult woman who had mild COVID-19 (a few samples of this study predate the infection). Cell type and time point are not known.

The gene calls are TRBV11-2 and TRBJ2-1; 14 bases map to TRBD2. CDR3 length: 17 residues. CDR1 SGHAT and CDR2 FQNNGV come from the germline V gene. V gave up 4 bases and J gave up 3 bases; unmatched junction bases: 5. The CDR3 bases are TGTGCCAGCAGCTCCGGGACTAGCGGGGGCTACTACAATGAGCAGTTCTTC. Residues: CASSSGTSGGYYNEQFF.

The table lists this clonotype with a few counts. J is TRBJ1-1 and V is TRBV5-1, with D tentatively TRBD1 (6 bases). This CDR3 has 13 amino acids. V gave up 0 bases and J gave up 6 bases, with 9 bases separating them. Germline lookup yields CDR1 SGHRS and CDR2 YFSETQ. CDR3 coding DNA: TGCGCCAGCAGCTTGGGGTGGACAGCTGAAGCTTTCTTT. Translating it yields CASSLGWTAEAFF.

This clonotype was seen only a few times. J is TRBJ1-2 and V is TRBV12-3 or TRBV12-4; D remains ambiguous. V lost 5 bases to trimming and J lost 5 bases, with 15 bases between them. The CDR3 length is 14 residues. The DNA of the CDR3 is TGTGCCAGCAGTACGGGCCTCCAATCTTATGGCTACACCTTC. This codes for CASSTGLQSYGYTF.

This clonotype was picked up a small number of times. V usage is TRBV3-1 and J usage is TRBJ2-5; 10 positions agree with TRBD2. The CDR3 length is 16 residues. V was pared by 11 bases and J by 3 bases, with 15 bases of the junction left unmatched. CDR1 is LGHDT and CDR2 is YNNKEL in the germline V gene (reference sequence). The CDR3: CALRHVASGGEETQYF. The CDR3 DNA reads TGTGCCCTACGCCACGTCGCTAGCGGGGGAGAAGAGACCCAGTACTTC.

This clonotype was observed a handful of times. This chain connects TRBV24-1 to TRBJ2-1; possibly TRBD1 for D (5 bases). Germline-derived CDR1 and CDR2 are KGHDR and SFDVKD. The CDR3 is 15 residues long. V lost 8 bases and J lost 2, with 15 bases in between. Here the CDR3 DNA reads TGTGCCACCATCTCTGGCGACAGCCCCTACAATGAGCAGTTCTTC. The encoded protein is CATISGDSPYNEQFF.

In its sample, this clonotype was seen a few times. The chain recombines TRBV25-1 with TRBJ1-4; D may be TRBD1 (6 bases). This CDR3 comprises 16 residues. CDR1 and CDR2 (germline): MGHDK, SYGVNS. Trimming cost V 1 base and J 8 bases, with 17 bases left between them. CDR3 DNA: TGTGCCAGCAGTGAATCTGGGGGGCGGATTGGGGAAAAACTGTTTTTT. It yields the protein CASSESGGRIGEKLFF. The full variable domain, completed using reference TRBV25-1 and TRBJ1-4, is EADIYQTPRYLVIGTGKKITLECSQTMGHDKMYWYQQDPGMELHLIHYSYGVNSTEKGDLSSESTVSRIRTEHFPLTLESARPSHTSQYLCASSESGGRIGEKLFFGSGTQLSVL.

This clonotype showed up just a few times. The chain joins TRBV7-2 to TRBJ2-5; 10 bases are shared with TRBD2. J was trimmed by 5 bases and V by 5 bases; bases with no gene match: 14. The length of the CDR3 is 17 residues. The germline CDR1 and CDR2 sequences are SGHTA and FQGNSA. The CDR3 DNA reads as TGTGCCAGCAGCCTTCAACCGGGACTAGCGTGGACGGAGACCCAGTACTTC. Translating gives CASSLQPGLAWTETQYF.

The table lists this clonotype with a few counts. J is TRBJ2-3 and V is TRBV9, with 8 positions matching TRBD2. The CDR3 length is 15 residues. Unmatched junction bases numbered 8, after V lost 3 bases and J lost 5 bases. The V gene's germline CDR1 is SGDLS and CDR2 YYNGEE. The DNA for the CDR3 is TGTGCCAGCAGCGCCGGGGGGGCCGGGAGAGATACGCAGTATTTT. Its translation: CASSAGGAGRDTQYF.

In this sample, this clonotype turned up a few times. The chain joins TRBV7-7 to TRBJ2-5; TRBD1 is a possible D gene (5 bases). Looked up from germline, CDR1 is SSHAT and CDR2 is FNYEAQ (reference sequence). Trimming pared 0 bases from V and 0 bases from J, leaving 11 bases between. The CDR3 runs 16 residues. CDR3 in amino acids: CASSLAPTDYQETQYF. As DNA, the CDR3 is TGTGCCAGCAGCTTAGCCCCGACAGACTACCAAGAGACCCAGTACTTC.

The chain has TRBV9 and TRBJ2-7, with 7 bases fitting TRBD1. CDR1 is SGDLS and CDR2 is YYNGEE in the germline V gene. This CDR3 has 15 amino acids. V dropped 0 bases and J dropped 6; count of bases not matched to a gene: 9. The CDR3 region is CASSVGRGRIPEQYF. CDR3 nucleotides: TGTGCCAGCAGCGTAGGAAGGGGGCGGATCCCCGAGCAGTACTTC. Looking up the rest from reference TRBV9 and TRBJ2-7 gives the full variable domain: DSGVTQTPKHLITATGQRVTLRCSPRSGDLSVYWYQQSLDQGLQFLIQYYNGEERAKGNILERFSAQQFPDLHSELNLSSLELGDSALYFCASSVGRGRIPEQYFGPGTRLTVT.

The chain joins TRBV12-5 to TRBJ2-6; tentatively, D is TRBD2 (6 bases). The CDR3 has 17 residues. Trimming stripped 0 bases from V and 2 bases from J, with 11 bases between. Germline CDR1 and CDR2: LGHNT and FRNRAP. The CDR3 DNA follows: TGTGCTAGTGGTTTGGTGGAGGGCCTCGCTGGGGCCAACGTCCTGACTTTC. It yields the protein CASGLVEGLAGANVLTF.

This clonotype came up a few times. V usage is TRBV20-1 and J usage is TRBJ2-1; D may match TRBD1 or TRBD2 (5 bases each). Germline V gene lookup returns CDR1 DFQATT and CDR2 SNEGSKA (reference sequence). Trimming took off 0 bases at V and 0 bases at J, with 12 bases between the two ends. This CDR3 has 16 amino acids. As DNA, the CDR3 is TGCAGTGCTAGAGATGTTATCGGGACCTCCTACAATGAGCAGTTCTTC. Protein: CSARDVIGTSYNEQFF.

This chain uses TRBV19 with TRBJ2-5; perhaps D is TRBD1 or TRBD2 (5 bases each). Trimming pared 5 bases from V and 14 bases from J, leaving 27 bases between. CDR3 length: 15 amino acids. CDR1 LNHDA and CDR2 SQIVND come from the germline V gene (reference sequence). The CDR3 protein is CASSSSGTRVKLTYF. The DNA of the CDR3 is TGTGCCAGTAGTTCATCCGGGACCCGAGTCAAGCTTACCTACTTC.

The chain has TRBV9 and TRBJ2-1; D is possibly TRBD1 (5 bases). Per germline, CDR1 SGDLS and CDR2 YYNGEE. The CDR3 is made up of 13 amino acids. Trimming cost V 6 bases and J 1 base, with 8 bases left between them. The CDR3 protein is CASTPGSYNEQFF. The CDR3 nucleotides are TGTGCCAGCACCCCAGGGTCCTACAATGAGCAGTTCTTC. The full variable domain, with the rest looked up from reference TRBV9 and TRBJ2-1, is DSGVTQTPKHLITATGQRVTLRCSPRSGDLSVYWYQQSLDQGLQFLIQYYNGEERAKGNILERFSAQQFPDLHSELNLSSLELGDSALYFCASTPGSYNEQFFGPGTRLTVL.

The chain is built from TRBV18 and TRBJ2-1; 8 bases agree with TRBD1. Germline V gives CDR1 KGHSH, CDR2 LQKENI. The CDR3 is made up of 13 amino acids. V shed 5 bases and J 7 bases; nucleotides not matched to a gene: 4. CDR3 bases: TGTGCCAGCTCATCGGACAGGGAAAATGAGCAGTTCTTC. Translated: CASSSDRENEQFF.

This chain uses TRBV12-3 or TRBV12-4 with TRBJ1-2; possible D gene TRBD1, 5 bases. This CDR3 region has 13 residues. The V end was cut by 7 bases, the J end by 1 base, with 10 bases between. For the CDR3, the DNA is TGTGCCAGCACCCCCGGGGGTAACTATGGCTACACCTTC. Its protein is CASTPGGNYGYTF.

This clonotype turned up a few times. This sequence joins TRBV24-1 and TRBJ1-1, with 9 bases matching TRBD1. V trimming: 1 base; J trimming: 2 bases; junction bases outside the gene matches: 7. The CDR3 has 17 residues. Looked up from germline, CDR1 is KGHDR and CDR2 is SFDVKD. CDR3 amino acids: CATSDLRETGGNTEAFF. CDR3 coding DNA: TGTGCCACCAGTGATTTAAGGGAGACAGGGGGTAACACTGAAGCTTTCTTT.

This clonotype has just a few counts. This chain links TRBV24-1 with TRBJ1-2; D gene unclear. CDR1 and CDR2 from the germline V gene are KGHDR and SFDVKD. Trimming left V 5 bases short and J 8 bases short, with 14 bases between. This CDR3 is 13 amino acids long. CDR3 coding DNA: TGTGCCACCAGTGCCAGTTCGACGGGAGGCTACACCTTC. Protein sequence: CATSASSTGGYTF.

This clonotype was seen a handful of times. The J gene is TRBJ1-2, the V gene TRBV6-5; D may be TRBD1 (6 bases). The CDR3 runs 16 residues. The V gene lost 6 bases and the J gene lost 6 bases, with 23 bases spanning the gap. From germline, CDR1 is MNHEY and CDR2 SVGAGI. CDR3 sequence: CASSRNGRGFGNGYTF. CDR3 in DNA: TGTGCCAGCAGCCGGAACGGGAGGGGGTTTGGAAATGGCTACACCTTC.

This clonotype has more than one count but fewer than ten. The chain is built from TRBV5-1 and TRBJ2-1; maybe TRBD2 (6 bases). CDR1 and CDR2 (germline): SGHRS, YFSETQ. The CDR3 extends over 13 amino acids. The V end was cut by 5 bases, the J end by 9 bases, with 15 bases between. DNA of the CDR3: TGCGCCAGCAGATCTGGAGGGTTTCTTGAGCAGTTCTTC. As protein: CASRSGGFLEQFF.

CDR3 sequence reads: CASSSGQGVVVSGANVLTF. Written as DNA, the CDR3 is TGTGCCAGCAGCTCAGGACAGGGAGTAGTGGTGTCTGGGGCCAACGTCCTGACTTTC. The chain is built from TRBV7-2 and TRBJ2-6, with 8 bases lining up with TRBD1. V lost 4 bases to trimming and J lost 1 base; unmatched junction nucleotides: 12. Germline CDR1 SGHTA, CDR2 FQGNSA. This CDR3 has 19 amino acids.

This clonotype was detected a few times. The chain carries TRBV2 and TRBJ2-3; a possible D gene is TRBD2 (7 bases). Trimming stripped 9 bases from V and 0 bases from J, with 13 bases between. The germline V gene encodes CDR1 SNHLY and CDR2 FYNNEI. The CDR3 consists of 14 residues. The CDR3 DNA reads TGTGCCAGTGGCGGGGGCGCTAGCACAGATACGCAGTATTTT. Protein product: CASGGGASTDTQYF.

The CDR3 spells CSARDWGQGWSLTEAFF. Written as DNA, the CDR3 is TGCAGTGCTAGAGATTGGGGGCAGGGTTGGAGTTTGACTGAAGCTTTCTTT. J is TRBJ1-1 and V is TRBV20-1; D possibly corresponds to TRBD1 (6 bases). Germline CDR1 and CDR2: DFQATT and SNEGSKA (reference sequence). CDR3 length: 17 residues. Trimming removed 0 bases from V and 5 bases from J, with 22 bases in between.

The rearrangement joins TRBV5-1 to TRBJ2-3; possible D gene TRBD2, 5 bases. The germline V and J ends were trimmed by 4 bases and 6 bases, with 15 bases remaining between them. This CDR3 has 14 residues. In germline, CDR1 is SGHRS, CDR2 YFSETQ. The CDR3 loop reads CASSLQGRVDTQYF. CDR3 in DNA: TGCGCCAGCAGCCTACAAGGGAGAGTGGATACGCAGTATTTT.

The V gene is TRBV7-9, the J gene TRBJ2-7; D possibly corresponds to TRBD1 (5 bases). From germline, CDR1 is SEHNR and CDR2 FQNEAQ (reference sequence). Trimming took off 5 bases at V and 2 bases at J, with 19 bases between the two ends. This CDR3 spans 16 amino acids. The CDR3 here is CASSPSQDRSPYEQYF. The DNA of the CDR3 is TGTGCCAGCAGCCCATCACAGGATCGGAGCCCCTACGAGCAGTACTTC.

This sequence joins TRBV14 and TRBJ2-3; 10 bases line up with TRBD2. The V gene end was trimmed by 2 bases and the J gene end by 4 bases; junction bases not matched to a gene: 6. The CDR3 covers 16 residues. CDR1 is SGHDN, CDR2 FVKESK, per germline. The CDR3 here is CASSQPGLARSDTQYF. In nucleotides, the CDR3 is TGTGCCAGCAGCCAACCGGGACTAGCGCGCTCAGATACGCAGTATTTT.

In DNA, the CDR3 is TGTGCCAGCAGCTTTCGATCTTTACAGGAGGGTGGAGCTTTCTTT. This encodes CASSFRSLQEGGAFF. The chain employs TRBV7-2 and TRBJ1-1; D possibly corresponds to TRBD1 (5 bases). There are 15 residues in the CDR3. V lost 3 bases to trimming and J lost 10 bases, with 21 bases between them. Germline V gene lookup returns CDR1 SGHTA and CDR2 FQGNSA.